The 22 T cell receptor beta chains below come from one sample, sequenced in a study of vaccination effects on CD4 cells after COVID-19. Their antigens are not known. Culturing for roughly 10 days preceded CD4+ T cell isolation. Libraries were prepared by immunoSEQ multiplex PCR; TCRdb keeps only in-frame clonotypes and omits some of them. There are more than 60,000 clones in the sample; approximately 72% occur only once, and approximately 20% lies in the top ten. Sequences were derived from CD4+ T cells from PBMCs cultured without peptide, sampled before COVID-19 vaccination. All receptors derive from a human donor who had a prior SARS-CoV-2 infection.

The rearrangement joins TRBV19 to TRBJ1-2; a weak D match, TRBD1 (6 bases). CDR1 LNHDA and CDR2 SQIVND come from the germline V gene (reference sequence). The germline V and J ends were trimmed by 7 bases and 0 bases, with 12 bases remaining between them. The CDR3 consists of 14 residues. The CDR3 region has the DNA TGTGCCAGTAAGAAAGGGGGACCTAACTATGGCTACACCTTC. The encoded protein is CASKKGGPNYGYTF.

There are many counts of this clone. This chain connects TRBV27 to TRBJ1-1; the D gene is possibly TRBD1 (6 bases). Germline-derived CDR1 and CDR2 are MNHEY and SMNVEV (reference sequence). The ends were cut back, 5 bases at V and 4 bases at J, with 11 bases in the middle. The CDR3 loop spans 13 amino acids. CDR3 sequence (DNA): TGTGCCAGCAGTCAACAGGGCCGCACTGAAGCTTTCTTT. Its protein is CASSQQGRTEAFF.

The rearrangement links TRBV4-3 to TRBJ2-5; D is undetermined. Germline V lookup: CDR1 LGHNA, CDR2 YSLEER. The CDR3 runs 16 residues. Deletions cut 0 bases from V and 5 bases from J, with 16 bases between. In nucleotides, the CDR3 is TGCGCCAGCAGCCAAGAAGGCGCATACCTGGGGGAGACCCAGTACTTC. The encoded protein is CASSQEGAYLGETQYF.

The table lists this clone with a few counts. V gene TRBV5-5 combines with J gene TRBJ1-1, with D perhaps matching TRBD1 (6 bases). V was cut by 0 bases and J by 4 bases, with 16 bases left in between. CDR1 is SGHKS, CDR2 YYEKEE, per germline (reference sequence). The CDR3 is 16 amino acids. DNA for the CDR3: TGTGCCAGCAGCTTGGAAGGTCTCGGGACACTCACTGAAGCTTTCTTT. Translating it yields CASSLEGLGTLTEAFF.

DNA of the CDR3: TGTGCCACCAGCAGAGAATTCCCGGGCGAGACCCAGTACTTC. It codes for CATSREFPGETQYF. The V and J genes are TRBV15 and TRBJ2-5; D ambiguous. The CDR3 runs to 14 residues. Germline loops: CDR1 LNHNV, CDR2 YYDKDF (reference sequence). Trimming removed 0 bases at V and 5 bases at J, with 10 bases between.

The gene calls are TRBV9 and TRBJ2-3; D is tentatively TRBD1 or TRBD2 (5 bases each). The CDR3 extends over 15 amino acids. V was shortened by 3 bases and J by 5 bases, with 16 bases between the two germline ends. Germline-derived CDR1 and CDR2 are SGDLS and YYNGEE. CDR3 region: CASSDRQGGGDTQYF. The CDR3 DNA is TGTGCCAGCAGCGATCGGCAGGGCGGAGGAGATACGCAGTATTTT. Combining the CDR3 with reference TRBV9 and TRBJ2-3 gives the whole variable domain DSGVTQTPKHLITATGQRVTLRCSPRSGDLSVYWYQQSLDQGLQFLIQYYNGEERAKGNILERFSAQQFPDLHSELNLSSLELGDSALYFCASSDRQGGGDTQYFGPGTRLTVL.

CDR3 protein: CASSLALRAGGDTQYF. Written as DNA, the CDR3 is TGTGCCAGCAGCTTAGCGCTCCGAGCGGGGGGAGATACGCAGTATTTT. The chain is built from TRBV7-9 and TRBJ2-3, with TRBD2 matching over 9 bases. CDR3 length equals 16 residues. Germline CDR1 SEHNR, CDR2 FQNEAQ (reference sequence). The junction had 6 bases not matched to a gene; V was cut back by 0 bases and J by 5 bases.

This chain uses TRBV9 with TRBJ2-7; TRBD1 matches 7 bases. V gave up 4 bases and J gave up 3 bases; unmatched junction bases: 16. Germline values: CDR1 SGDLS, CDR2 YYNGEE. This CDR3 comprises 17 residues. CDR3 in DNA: TGTGCCAGCAGCCCGACCCAAGGGGGCAGGGGCTTCTACGAGCAGTACTTC. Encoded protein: CASSPTQGGRGFYEQYF.

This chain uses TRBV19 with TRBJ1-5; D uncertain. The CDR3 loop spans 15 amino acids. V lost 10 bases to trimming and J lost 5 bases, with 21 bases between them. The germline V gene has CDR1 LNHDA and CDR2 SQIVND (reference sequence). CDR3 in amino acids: CATQRDQASYQPQHF. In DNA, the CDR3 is TGTGCCACGCAGAGAGACCAAGCGTCCTATCAGCCCCAGCATTTT.

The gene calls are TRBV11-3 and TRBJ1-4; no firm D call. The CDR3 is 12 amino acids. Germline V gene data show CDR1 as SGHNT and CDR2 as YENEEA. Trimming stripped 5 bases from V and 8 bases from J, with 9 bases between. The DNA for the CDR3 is TGTGCCAGCAGCCCTGAAGGGGAAAAACTGTTTTTT. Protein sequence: CASSPEGEKLFF. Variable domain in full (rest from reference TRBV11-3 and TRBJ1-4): EAGVVQSPRYKIIEKKQPVAFWCNPISGHNTLYWYLQNLGQGPELLIRYENEEAVDDSQLPKDRFSAERLKGVDSTLKIQPAELGDSAVYLCASSPEGEKLFFGSGTQLSVL.

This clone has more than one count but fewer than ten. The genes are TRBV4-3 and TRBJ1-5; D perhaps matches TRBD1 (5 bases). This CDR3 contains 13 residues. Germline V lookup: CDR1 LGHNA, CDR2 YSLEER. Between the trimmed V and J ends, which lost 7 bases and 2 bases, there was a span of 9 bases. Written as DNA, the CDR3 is TGCGCCAGCAACGGGGACGGCAATCAGCCCCAGCATTTT. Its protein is CASNGDGNQPQHF.

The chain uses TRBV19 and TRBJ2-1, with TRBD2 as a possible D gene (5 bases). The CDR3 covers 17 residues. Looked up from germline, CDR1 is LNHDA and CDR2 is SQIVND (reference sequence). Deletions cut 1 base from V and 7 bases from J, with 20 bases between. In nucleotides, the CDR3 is TGTGCCAGTAGTATAGGAGGTTGGAGCGCAACGGGGAATGAGCAGTTCTTC. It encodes CASSIGGWSATGNEQFF.

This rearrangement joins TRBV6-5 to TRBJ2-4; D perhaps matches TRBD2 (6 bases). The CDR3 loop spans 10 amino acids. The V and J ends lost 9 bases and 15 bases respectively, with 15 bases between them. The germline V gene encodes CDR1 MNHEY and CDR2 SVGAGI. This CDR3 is CASRECVRYF. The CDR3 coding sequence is TGTGCCAGTCGGGAGTGTGTCAGGTACTTC.

CDR3 DNA: TGTGCCAGCAGCCTTTTAGAGACCCAGTACTTC. It specifies CASSLLETQYF. This chain links TRBV3-1 (or the pseudogene TRBV3-2) with TRBJ2-5; D gene ambiguous. V lost 4 bases and J lost 4, with 4 bases in between. Looked up from germline, CDR1 is LGHDT and CDR2 is YNNKEL (reference sequence). This CDR3 is 11 amino acids long.

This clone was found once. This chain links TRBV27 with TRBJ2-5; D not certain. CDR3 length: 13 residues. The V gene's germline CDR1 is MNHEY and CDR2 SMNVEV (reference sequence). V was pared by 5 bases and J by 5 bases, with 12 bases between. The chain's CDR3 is CASSIFQGETQYF. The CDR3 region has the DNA TGTGCCAGCAGTATCTTCCAAGGGGAGACCCAGTACTTC.

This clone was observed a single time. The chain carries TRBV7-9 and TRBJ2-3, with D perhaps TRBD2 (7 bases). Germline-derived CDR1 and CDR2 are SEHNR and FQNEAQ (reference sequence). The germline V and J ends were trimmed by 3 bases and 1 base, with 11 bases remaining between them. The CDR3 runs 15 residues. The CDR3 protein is CASSFPGGRTDTQYF. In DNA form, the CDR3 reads TGTGCCAGCAGCTTTCCGGGGGGCCGCACAGATACGCAGTATTTT.

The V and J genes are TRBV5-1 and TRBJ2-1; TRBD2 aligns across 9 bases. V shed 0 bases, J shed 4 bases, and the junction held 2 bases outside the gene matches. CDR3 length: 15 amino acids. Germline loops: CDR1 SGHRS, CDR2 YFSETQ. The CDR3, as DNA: TGCGCCAGCAGCTTGGGACTAGCGGATTACAATGAGCAGTTCTTC. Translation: CASSLGLADYNEQFF.

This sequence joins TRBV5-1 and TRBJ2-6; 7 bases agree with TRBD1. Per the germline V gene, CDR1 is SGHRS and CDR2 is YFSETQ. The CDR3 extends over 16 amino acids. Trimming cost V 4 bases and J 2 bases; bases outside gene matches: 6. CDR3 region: CASSDTQGAGANVLTF. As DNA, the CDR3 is TGCGCCAGCAGCGACACCCAGGGGGCTGGGGCCAACGTCCTGACTTTC.

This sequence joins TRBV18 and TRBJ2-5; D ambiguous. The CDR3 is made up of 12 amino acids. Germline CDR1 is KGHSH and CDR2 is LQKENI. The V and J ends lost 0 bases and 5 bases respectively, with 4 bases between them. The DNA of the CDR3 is TGTGCCAGCTCACCACCGTTTGAGACCCAGTACTTC. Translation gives CASSPPFETQYF.

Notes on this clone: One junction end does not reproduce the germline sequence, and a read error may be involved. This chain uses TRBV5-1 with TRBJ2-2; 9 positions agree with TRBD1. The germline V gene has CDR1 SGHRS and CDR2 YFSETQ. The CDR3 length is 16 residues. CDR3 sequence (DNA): TGCGCCAGCAGCTTGGCTGGGACAGGGAACTCCGGGGAGCTGTTTTTT. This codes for CASSLAGTGNSGELFF.

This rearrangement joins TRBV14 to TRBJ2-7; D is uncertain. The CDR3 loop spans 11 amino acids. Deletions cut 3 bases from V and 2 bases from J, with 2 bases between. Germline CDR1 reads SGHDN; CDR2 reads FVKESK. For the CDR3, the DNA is TGTGCCAGCAGCCATACCTACGAGCAGTACTTC. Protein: CASSHTYEQYF.

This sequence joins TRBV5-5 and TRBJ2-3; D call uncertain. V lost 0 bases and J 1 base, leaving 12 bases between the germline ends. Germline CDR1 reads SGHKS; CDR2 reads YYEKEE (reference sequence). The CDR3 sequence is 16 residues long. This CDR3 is CASSLGPSRGTDTQYF. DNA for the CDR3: TGTGCCAGCAGCTTGGGGCCGTCACGAGGCACAGATACGCAGTATTTT.